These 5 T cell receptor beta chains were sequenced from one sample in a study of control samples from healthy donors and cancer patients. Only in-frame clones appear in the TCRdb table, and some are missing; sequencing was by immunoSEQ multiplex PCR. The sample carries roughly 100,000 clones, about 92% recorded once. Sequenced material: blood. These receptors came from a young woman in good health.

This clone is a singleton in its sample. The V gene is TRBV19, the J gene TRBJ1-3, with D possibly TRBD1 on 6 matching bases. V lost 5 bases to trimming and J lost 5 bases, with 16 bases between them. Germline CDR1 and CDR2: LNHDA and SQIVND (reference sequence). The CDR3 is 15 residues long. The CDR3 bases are TGTGCCAGTAGTCCCCAAGGGGGACGGAGAAACACCATATATTTT. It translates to CASSPQGGRRNTIYF.

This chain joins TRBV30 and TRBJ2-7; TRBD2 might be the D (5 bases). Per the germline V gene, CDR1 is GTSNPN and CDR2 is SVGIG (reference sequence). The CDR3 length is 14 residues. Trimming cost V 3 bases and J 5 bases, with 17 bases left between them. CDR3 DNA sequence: TGTGCCTGGAGCCCCATCGGACCCGGGGACGAGCAGTACTTC. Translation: CAWSPIGPGDEQYF.

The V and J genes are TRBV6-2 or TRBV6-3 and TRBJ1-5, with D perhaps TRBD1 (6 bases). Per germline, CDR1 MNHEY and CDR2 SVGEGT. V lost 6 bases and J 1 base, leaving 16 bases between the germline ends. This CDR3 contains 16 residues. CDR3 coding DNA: TGTGCCAGCAGCCAAACTTACAGGGCCAGCAATCAGCCCCAGCATTTT. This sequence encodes CASSQTYRASNQPQHF.

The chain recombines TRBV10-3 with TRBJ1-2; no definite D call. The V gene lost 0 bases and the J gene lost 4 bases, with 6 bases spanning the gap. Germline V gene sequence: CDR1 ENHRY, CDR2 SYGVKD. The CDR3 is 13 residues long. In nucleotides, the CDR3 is TGTGCCATCAGTGAGTCGCCATCCTATGGCTACACCTTC. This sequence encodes CAISESPSYGYTF.

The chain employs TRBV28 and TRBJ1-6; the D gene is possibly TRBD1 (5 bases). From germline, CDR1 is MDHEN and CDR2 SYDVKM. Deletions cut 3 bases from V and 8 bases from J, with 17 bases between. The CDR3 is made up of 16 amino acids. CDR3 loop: CASSFVQGSGDSPLHF. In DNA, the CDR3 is TGTGCCAGCAGTTTTGTCCAGGGTTCCGGTGATTCACCCCTCCACTTT.